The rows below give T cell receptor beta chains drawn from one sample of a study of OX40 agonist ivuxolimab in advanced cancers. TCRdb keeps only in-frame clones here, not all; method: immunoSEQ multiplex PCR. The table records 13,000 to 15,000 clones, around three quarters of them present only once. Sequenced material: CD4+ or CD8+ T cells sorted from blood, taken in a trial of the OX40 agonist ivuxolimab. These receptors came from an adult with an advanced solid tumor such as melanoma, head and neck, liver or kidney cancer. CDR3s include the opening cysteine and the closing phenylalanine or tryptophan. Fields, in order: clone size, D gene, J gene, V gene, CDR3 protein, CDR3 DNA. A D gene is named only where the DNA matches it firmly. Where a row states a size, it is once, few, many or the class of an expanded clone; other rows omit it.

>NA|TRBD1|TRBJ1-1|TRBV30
CAWSPGQGWTEAFF
TGTGCCTGGAGTCCGGGACAGGGATGGACTGAAGCTTTCTTT
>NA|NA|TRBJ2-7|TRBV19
CASKGEQYF
TGTGCCAGTAAGGGCGAGCAGTACTTC
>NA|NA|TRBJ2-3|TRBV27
CASSFLSTGGPTDTQYF
TGTGCCAGCAGTTTCCTTTCCACCGGGGGTCCCACAGATACGCAGTATTTT
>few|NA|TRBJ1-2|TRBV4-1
CASSQDQGFNYGYTF
TGCGCCAGCAGCCAAGATCAGGGGTTCAACTATGGCTACACCTTC
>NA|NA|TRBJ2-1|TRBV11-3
CASSLLGNSYNEQFF
TGTGCCAGCAGCTTACTGGGCAACTCCTACAATGAGCAGTTCTTC
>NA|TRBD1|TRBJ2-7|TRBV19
CASTGTGGLSEQYF
TGTGCCAGTACCGGGACAGGGGGGTTAAGCGAGCAGTACTTC
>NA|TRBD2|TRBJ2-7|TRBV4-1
CASSQTTSPSYEQYF
TGCGCCAGCAGCCAAACGACTAGCCCTTCCTACGAGCAGTACTTC
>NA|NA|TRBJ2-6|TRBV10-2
CATRRGAGGANVLTF
TGCGCCACACGGAGGGGGGCGGGTGGGGCCAACGTCCTGACTTTC
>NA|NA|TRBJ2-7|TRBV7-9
CASSLFLGFSYEQYF
TGTGCCAGCAGCTTATTCCTGGGGTTCTCCTACGAGCAGTACTTC
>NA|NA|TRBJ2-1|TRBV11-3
CASSNGAYNEQFF
TGTGCCAGCTCCAATGGGGCCTACAATGAGCAGTTCTTC
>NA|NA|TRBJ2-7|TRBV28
CASSLSFLEQYF
TGTGCCAGCAGTTTATCGTTCCTAGAGCAGTACTTC
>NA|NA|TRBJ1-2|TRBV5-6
CASSLVADRDGYTF
TGTGCCAGCAGCTTGGTGGCAGATCGGGATGGCTACACCTTC
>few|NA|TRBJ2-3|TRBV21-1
CASSKGESFSPLTDTQYF
TGTGCCAGCAGCAAAGGAGAAAGTTTTAGTCCCCTCACAGATACGCAGTATTTT
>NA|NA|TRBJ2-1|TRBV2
CASRVFGVGENEQFF
TGTGCCAGCAGAGTATTCGGAGTAGGCGAGAATGAGCAGTTCTTC
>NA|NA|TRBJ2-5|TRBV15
CATSRPAVQETQYF
TGTGCCACCAGCAGACCGGCCGTCCAAGAGACCCAGTACTTC
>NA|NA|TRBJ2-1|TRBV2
CASIPVGGNEQFF
TGTGCCAGCATCCCTGTGGGCGGCAATGAGCAGTTCTTC
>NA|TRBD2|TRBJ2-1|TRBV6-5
CASSATSGRPNEQFF
TGTGCCAGCAGCGCAACTAGCGGGAGACCCAATGAGCAGTTCTTC
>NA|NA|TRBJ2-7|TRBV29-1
CSASLSSYEQYF
TGCAGCGCATCTCTGAGCTCCTACGAGCAGTACTTC
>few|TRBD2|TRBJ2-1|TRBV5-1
CASSLGVAGVGYNEQFF
TGCGCCAGCAGCTTGGGGGTAGCGGGAGTAGGCTACAATGAGCAGTTCTTC
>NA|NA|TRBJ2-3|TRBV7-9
CASSLDGSGDTQYF
TGTGCCAGCAGCTTAGACGGGAGTGGAGATACGCAGTATTTT
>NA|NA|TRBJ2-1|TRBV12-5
CASGSALQGEGEQFF
TGTGCTAGTGGTTCGGCCCTACAGGGTGAAGGTGAGCAGTTCTTC
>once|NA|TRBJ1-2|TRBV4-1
CASSQVGGLDGYTF
TGCGCCAGCAGCCAAGTAGGGGGTCTCGATGGCTACACCTTC
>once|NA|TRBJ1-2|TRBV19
CASREPGNYGYTF
TGTGCCAGTAGAGAGCCGGGGAACTATGGCTACACCTTC
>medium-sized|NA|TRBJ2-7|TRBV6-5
CASKSPDMLGEQYF
TGTGCCAGCAAGAGTCCCGACATGCTTGGTGAGCAGTACTTC
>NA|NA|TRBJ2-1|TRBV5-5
CASSFVGGPNEQFF
TGTGCCAGCAGCTTTGTTGGCGGGCCCAATGAGCAGTTCTTC
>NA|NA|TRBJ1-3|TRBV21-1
CASSKNRGQGNTIYF
TGTGCCAGCAGCAAAAACAGGGGGCAGGGAAACACCATATATTTT
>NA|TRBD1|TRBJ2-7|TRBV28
CASSPAGQGAYEQYF
TGTGCCAGCAGCCCTGCGGGACAGGGGGCCTACGAGCAGTACTTC
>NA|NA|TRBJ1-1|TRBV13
CASSQWETMNTEAFF
TGTGCCAGCAGCCAATGGGAGACCATGAACACTGAAGCTTTCTTT
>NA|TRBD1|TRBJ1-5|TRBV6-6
CASSYRGLGQPQHF
TGTGCCAGCAGTTACAGGGGGCTTGGTCAGCCCCAGCATTTT
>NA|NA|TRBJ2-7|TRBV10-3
CAISSGFNIDYEQYF
TGTGCCATCTCTTCTGGATTCAATATAGACTACGAGCAGTACTTC
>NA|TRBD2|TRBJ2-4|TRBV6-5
CASSYGRGPGIQYF
TGTGCCAGCAGTTACGGGAGGGGACCTGGCATTCAGTACTTC
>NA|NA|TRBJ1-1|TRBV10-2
CASSDPGYLNTEAFF
TGCGCCAGCAGTGATCCGGGATATTTGAACACTGAAGCTTTCTTT
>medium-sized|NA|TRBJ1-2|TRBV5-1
CASSPTRDRPNYGYTF
TGCGCCAGCAGCCCCACCCGAGACCGCCCTAACTATGGCTACACCTTC
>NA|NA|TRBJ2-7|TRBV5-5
CASSHLMQTFEQYF
TGTGCCAGCAGCCACCTGATGCAGACGTTCGAGCAGTACTTC
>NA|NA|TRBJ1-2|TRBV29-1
CSVEGGDSYGYTF
TGCAGCGTTGAAGGAGGTGACTCCTATGGCTACACCTTC
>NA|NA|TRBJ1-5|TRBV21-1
CASSTGDSSQPQHF
TGTGCCAGCAGCACCGGAGATAGCAGTCAGCCCCAGCATTTT
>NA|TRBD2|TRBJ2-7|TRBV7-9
CASSLYPGTNNEQYF
TGTGCCAGCAGCTTATACCCCGGGACTAACAACGAGCAGTACTTC
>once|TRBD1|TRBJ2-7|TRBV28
CASSTGATYEQYF
TGTGCCAGCAGTACAGGGGCAACCTACGAGCAGTACTTC
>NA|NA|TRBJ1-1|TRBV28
CASSLTSGENTEAFF
TGTGCCAGCAGTTTGACTTCGGGGGAGAACACTGAAGCTTTCTTT
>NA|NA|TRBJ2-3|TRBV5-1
CASSLGAYQSTDTQYF
TGCGCCAGCAGCTTGGGTGCGTACCAGAGCACAGATACGCAGTATTTT
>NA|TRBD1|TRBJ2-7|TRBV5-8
CASSWGQGTYEQYF
TGTGCCAGCAGCTGGGGACAGGGGACCTACGAGCAGTACTTC
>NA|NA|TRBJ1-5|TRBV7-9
CASSLDATHQPQHF
TGTGCCAGCAGCTTAGACGCTACTCATCAGCCCCAGCATTTT
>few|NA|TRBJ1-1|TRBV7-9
CASSLSDTEAFF
TGTGCCAGCAGCTTATCGGACACTGAAGCTTTCTTT
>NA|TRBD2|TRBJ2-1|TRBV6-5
CASSAGAYNEQFF
TGTGCCAGCTCGGCGGGAGCTTACAATGAGCAGTTCTTC
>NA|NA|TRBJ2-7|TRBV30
CALARTGEQYF
TGTGCCCTGGCTCGTACTGGCGAGCAGTACTTC
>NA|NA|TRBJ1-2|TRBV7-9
CASSFMAGRDYGYTF
TGTGCCAGCAGCTTTATGGCAGGGAGGGACTATGGCTACACCTTC
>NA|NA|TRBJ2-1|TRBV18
CASSEGISNEQFF
TGTGCCAGCTCAGAGGGAATAAGCAATGAGCAGTTCTTC
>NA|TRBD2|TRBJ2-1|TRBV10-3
CAISESERLAGVNEQFF
TGTGCCATCAGTGAGTCGGAAAGGCTAGCGGGAGTGAATGAGCAGTTCTTC
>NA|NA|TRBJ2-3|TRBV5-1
CASSSPTDTQYF
TGCGCCAGCAGCTCACCCACAGATACGCAGTATTTT
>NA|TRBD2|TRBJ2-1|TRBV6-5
CASSYTGGSYNEQFF
TGTGCCAGCAGTTACACGGGGGGCTCCTACAATGAGCAGTTCTTC
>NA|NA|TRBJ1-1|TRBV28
CASQLKGRGLNTEAFF
TGTGCCAGTCAGCTAAAGGGGCGTGGGCTGAACACTGAAGCTTTCTTT
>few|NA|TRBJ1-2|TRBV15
CATSRDTYGYTF
TGTGCCACCAGCAGAGATACGTATGGCTACACCTTC
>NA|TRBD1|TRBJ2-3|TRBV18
CASSPGQGGRTDTQYF
TGTGCCAGCTCACCGGGACAGGGTGGTCGCACAGATACGCAGTATTTT
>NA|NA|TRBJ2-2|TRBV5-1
CASSDSGITGELFF
TGCGCCAGCAGCGATTCAGGGATCACCGGGGAGCTGTTTTTT